A single sample gave rise to the 10 T cell receptor beta chains below, sequenced in a study of Ad26.COV2.S vaccination and SARS-CoV-2 variants. Using immunoSEQ multiplex PCR, the repertoire was profiled, and TCRdb retains in-frame clones only, with some absent. The sample shows tens of thousands of clones, approximately 86% of them seen only once. The sequencing used peripheral blood, collected after recovery from COVID-19. The source of these receptors is a human donor who had recovered from COVID-19.

The chain carries TRBV28 and TRBJ1-3, with a possible D match to TRBD1 (6 bases). V lost 6 bases and J 3 bases, leaving 24 bases between the germline ends. CDR1 is MDHEN and CDR2 is SYDVKM in the germline V gene. This CDR3 region has 18 residues. In nucleotides, the CDR3 is TGTGCCAGCAGGACATACTTTACAGGGCAATTCTTTGGAAACACCATATATTTT. This sequence encodes CASRTYFTGQFFGNTIYF.

The rearrangement joins TRBV5-1 to TRBJ2-7, with TRBD2 identical over 12 bases. CDR3 length: 17 amino acids. Germline V lookup: CDR1 SGHRS, CDR2 YFSETQ. The V segment lost 2 bases and the J segment 3 bases; nucleotides outside the gene matches: 9. The CDR3, as DNA: TGCGCCAGCAGCTTATCTAGCGGGAGGGTGGAAATCTACGAGCAGTACTTC. Residues: CASSLSSGRVEIYEQYF.

The rearrangement links TRBV19 to TRBJ2-5; a possible D gene is TRBD1 (6 bases). CDR3 length: 13 residues. V dropped 7 bases and J dropped 5 bases, with 14 bases sitting between them. CDR1 and CDR2 (germline): LNHDA, SQIVND (reference sequence). CDR3 nucleotides: TGTGCCAGTAAAGGGGGTTTATTGGAGACCCAGTACTTC. As protein: CASKGGLLETQYF.

The chain employs TRBV28 and TRBJ2-3; either TRBD1 or TRBD2 may fit D (6 bases each). The CDR3 runs to 18 residues. Germline V gene sequence: CDR1 MDHEN, CDR2 SYDVKM. V gave up 8 bases and J gave up 0 bases, with 24 bases separating them. The DNA for the CDR3 is TGTGCCAGCCCTTCAAGGGGGGTCCCAAGGGGGAGCACAGATACGCAGTATTTT. Translation gives CASPSRGVPRGSTDTQYF.

The chain uses TRBV5-1 and TRBJ2-3; no clear D gene. Germline CDR1 and CDR2: SGHRS and YFSETQ. V was pared by 0 bases and J by 0 bases, with 11 bases between. There are 16 residues in the CDR3. The CDR3 spells CASSLGVQTSTDTQYF. CDR3 DNA sequence: TGCGCCAGCAGCTTGGGGGTACAGACTAGCACAGATACGCAGTATTTT.

This chain links TRBV7-2 with TRBJ2-3; D is possibly TRBD2 (6 bases). This CDR3 spans 16 amino acids. The germline V gene has CDR1 SGHTA and CDR2 FQGNSA. V lost 2 bases to trimming and J lost 2 bases, with 14 bases between them. The CDR3 nucleotides read TGTGCCAGCAGCTTAAGTGGGGCGGGGTACACAGATACGCAGTATTTT. This sequence encodes CASSLSGAGYTDTQYF. The entire variable domain, with the rest obtained from reference TRBV7-2 and TRBJ2-3, is as follows: GAGVSQSPSNKVTEKGKDVELRCDPISGHTALYWYRQSLGQGLEFLIYFQGNSAPDKSGLPSDRFSAERTGGSVSTLTIQRTQQEDSAVYLCASSLSGAGYTDTQYFGPGTRLTVL.

The chain recombines TRBV5-4 with TRBJ2-2, with a weak D call TRBD1 (6 bases). Trimming removed 4 bases at V and 0 bases at J, with 13 bases between. Germline V gene data show CDR1 as SGHNT and CDR2 as YYREEE (reference sequence). CDR3 size: 16 residues. Here the CDR3 DNA reads TGTGCCAGCAGCCAACGGACAGCTGCGAACACCGGGGAGCTGTTTTTT. Translated: CASSQRTAANTGELFF.

The chain links TRBV7-3 to TRBJ2-3; tentative D call: TRBD2 (5 bases). This CDR3 has 16 residues. Looked up from germline, CDR1 is SGHTA and CDR2 is FQGTGA. The V and J ends lost 1 base and 0 bases respectively, with 11 bases between them. CDR3 in DNA: TGTGCCAGCAGCTTAAAGCCAGCGGCTAGCACAGATACGCAGTATTTT. Translated: CASSLKPAASTDTQYF.

V is TRBV11-2 and J is TRBJ2-7; D is perhaps TRBD1 or TRBD2 (5 bases each). This CDR3 has 14 amino acids. V shed 5 bases and J shed 1 base, with 12 bases lying between them. Germline CDR1 reads SGHAT; CDR2 reads FQNNGV. Here the CDR3 reads CASSRDRRSYEQYF. The CDR3 nucleotides are TGTGCCAGCAGCCGGGACCGAAGATCCTACGAGCAGTACTTC.

The chain carries TRBV6-2 or TRBV6-3 and TRBJ2-1, with 7 bases lining up with TRBD1. Trimming took 0 bases from V and 1 from J; bases not matched to a gene: 0. The CDR3 sequence is 15 residues long. CDR1 MNHEY and CDR2 SVGEGT come from the germline V gene. CDR3 residues: CASSYSTGSYNEQFF. The CDR3 DNA reads as TGTGCCAGCAGTTACTCGACAGGGTCCTACAATGAGCAGTTCTTC.